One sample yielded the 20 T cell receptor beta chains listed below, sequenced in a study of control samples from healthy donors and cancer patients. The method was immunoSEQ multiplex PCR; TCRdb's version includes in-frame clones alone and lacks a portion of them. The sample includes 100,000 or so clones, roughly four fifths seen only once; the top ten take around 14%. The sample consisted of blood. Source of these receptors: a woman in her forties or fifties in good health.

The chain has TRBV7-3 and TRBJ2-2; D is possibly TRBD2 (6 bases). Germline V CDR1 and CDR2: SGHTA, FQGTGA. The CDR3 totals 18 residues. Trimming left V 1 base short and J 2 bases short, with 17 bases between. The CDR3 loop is CASSLKVGGLPNTGELFF. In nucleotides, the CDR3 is TGTGCCAGCAGCTTAAAGGTCGGTGGACTACCTAACACCGGGGAGCTGTTTTTT.

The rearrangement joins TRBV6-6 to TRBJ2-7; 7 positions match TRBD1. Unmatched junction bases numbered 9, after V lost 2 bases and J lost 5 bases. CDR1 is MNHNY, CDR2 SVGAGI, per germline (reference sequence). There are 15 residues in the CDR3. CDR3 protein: CASSYNVQGVHEQYF. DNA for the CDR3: TGTGCCAGCAGTTACAACGTTCAGGGGGTCCACGAGCAGTACTTC.

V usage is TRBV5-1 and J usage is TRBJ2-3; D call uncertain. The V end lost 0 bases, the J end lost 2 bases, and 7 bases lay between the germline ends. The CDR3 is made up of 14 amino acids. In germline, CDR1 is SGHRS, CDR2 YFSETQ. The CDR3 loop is CASSLADNTDTQYF. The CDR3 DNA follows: TGCGCCAGCAGCTTGGCTGACAACACAGATACGCAGTATTTT. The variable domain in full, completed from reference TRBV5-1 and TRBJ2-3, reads KAGVTQTPRYLIKTRGQQVTLSCSPISGHRSVSWYQQTPGQGLQFLFEYFSETQRNKGNFPGRFSGRQFSNSRSEMNVSTLELGDSALYLCASSLADNTDTQYFGPGTRLTVL.

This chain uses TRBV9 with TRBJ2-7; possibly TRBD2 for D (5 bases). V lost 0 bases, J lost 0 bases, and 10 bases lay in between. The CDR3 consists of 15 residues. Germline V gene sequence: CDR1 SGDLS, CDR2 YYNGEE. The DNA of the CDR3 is TGTGCCAGCAGCGTAGAGGGTCGGGGCTCCTACGAGCAGTACTTC. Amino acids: CASSVEGRGSYEQYF.

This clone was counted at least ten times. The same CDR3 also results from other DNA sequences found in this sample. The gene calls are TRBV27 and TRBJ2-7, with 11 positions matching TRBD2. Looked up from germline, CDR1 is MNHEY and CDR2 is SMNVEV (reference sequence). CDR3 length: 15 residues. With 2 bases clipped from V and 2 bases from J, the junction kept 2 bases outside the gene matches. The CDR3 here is CASSLRLAGPYEQYF. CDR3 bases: TGTGCCAGCAGTTTACGACTAGCGGGACCCTACGAGCAGTACTTC.

CDR3 sequence reads: CASTGTGGGSPLHF. The CDR3 region has the DNA TGTGCCAGCACCGGGACAGGAGGGGGTTCACCCCTCCACTTT. The chain uses TRBV2 and TRBJ1-6; 8 bases are a match to TRBD1. This CDR3 contains 14 residues. V lost 7 bases to trimming and J lost 9 bases; unmatched junction nucleotides: 8. Germline CDR1 is SNHLY and CDR2 is FYNNEI. Looking up the rest from reference TRBV2 and TRBJ1-6 gives the full variable domain: EPEVTQTPSHQVTQMGQEVILRCVPISNHLYFYWYRQILGQKVEFLVSFYNNEISEKSEIFDDQFSVERPDGSNFTLKIRSTKLEDSAMYFCASTGTGGGSPLHFGNGTRLTVT.

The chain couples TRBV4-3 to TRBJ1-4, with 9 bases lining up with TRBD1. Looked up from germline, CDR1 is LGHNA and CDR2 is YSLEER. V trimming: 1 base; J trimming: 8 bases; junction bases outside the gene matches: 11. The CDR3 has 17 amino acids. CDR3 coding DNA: TGCGCCAGCAGCCAAGCCAGCGTACAGGGGGCAGGAGAAAAACTGTTTTTT. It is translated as CASSQASVQGAGEKLFF.

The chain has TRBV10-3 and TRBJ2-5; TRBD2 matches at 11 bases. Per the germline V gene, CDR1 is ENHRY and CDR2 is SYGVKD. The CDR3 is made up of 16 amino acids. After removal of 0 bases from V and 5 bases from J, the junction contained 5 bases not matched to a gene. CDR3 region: CAISESLAGGRETQYF. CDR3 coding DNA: TGTGCCATCAGTGAGTCGCTAGCGGGGGGCCGGGAGACCCAGTACTTC.

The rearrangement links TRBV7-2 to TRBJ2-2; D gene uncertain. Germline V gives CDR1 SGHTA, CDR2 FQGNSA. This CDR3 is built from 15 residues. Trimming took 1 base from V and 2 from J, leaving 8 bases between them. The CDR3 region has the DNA TGTGCCAGCAGCTTAGTTGGTCTAAACACCGGGGAGCTGTTTTTT. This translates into CASSLVGLNTGELFF. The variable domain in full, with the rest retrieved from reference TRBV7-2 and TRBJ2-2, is GAGVSQSPSNKVTEKGKDVELRCDPISGHTALYWYRQSLGQGLEFLIYFQGNSAPDKSGLPSDRFSAERTGGSVSTLTIQRTQQEDSAVYLCASSLVGLNTGELFFGEGSRLTVL.

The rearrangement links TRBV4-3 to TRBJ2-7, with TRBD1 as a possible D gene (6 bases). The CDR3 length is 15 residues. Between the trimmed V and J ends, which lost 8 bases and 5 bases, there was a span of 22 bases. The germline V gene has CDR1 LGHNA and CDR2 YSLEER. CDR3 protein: CASSPNTGNLDEQYF. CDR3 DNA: TGCGCCAGCTCTCCAAATACAGGGAACCTTGACGAGCAGTACTTC.

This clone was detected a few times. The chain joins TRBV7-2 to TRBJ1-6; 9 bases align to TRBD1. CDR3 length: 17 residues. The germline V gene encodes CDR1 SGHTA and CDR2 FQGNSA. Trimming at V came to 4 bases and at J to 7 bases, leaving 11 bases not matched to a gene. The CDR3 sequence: CASSSSWDRVQNSPLHF. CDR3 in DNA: TGTGCCAGCAGCTCGTCTTGGGACAGGGTTCAAAATTCACCCCTCCACTTT.

CDR3 protein: CASSSQMGTEAFF. For the CDR3, the DNA is TGTGCCAGCAGCTCCCAAATGGGGACTGAAGCTTTCTTT. V is TRBV13 and J is TRBJ1-1; D is uncertain. The CDR3 runs 13 residues. V was clipped by 4 bases and J by 5 bases, with 11 bases between them. The germline gives CDR1 PRHDT, CDR2 FYEKMQ (reference sequence).

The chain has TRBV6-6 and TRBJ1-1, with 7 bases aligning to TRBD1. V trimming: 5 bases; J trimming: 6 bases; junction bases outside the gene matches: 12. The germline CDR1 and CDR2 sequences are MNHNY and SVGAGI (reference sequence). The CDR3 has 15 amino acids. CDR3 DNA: TGTGCCAGCAGTCGCGACAGGGATGTCTTCCCTGAAGCTTTCTTT. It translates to CASSRDRDVFPEAFF.

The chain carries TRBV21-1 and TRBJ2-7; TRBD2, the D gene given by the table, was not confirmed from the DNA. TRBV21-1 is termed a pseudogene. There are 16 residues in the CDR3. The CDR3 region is CASSKVGLAGKYEQYF. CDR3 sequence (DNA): TGTGCCAGCAGCAAAGTCGGACTAGCGGGGAAATACGAGCAGTACTTC.

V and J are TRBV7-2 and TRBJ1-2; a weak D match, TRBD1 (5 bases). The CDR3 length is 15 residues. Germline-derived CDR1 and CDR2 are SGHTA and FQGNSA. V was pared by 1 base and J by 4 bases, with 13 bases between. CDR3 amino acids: CASSLVGPSSYGYTF. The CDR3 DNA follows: TGTGCCAGCAGCTTAGTGGGACCCTCGAGCTATGGCTACACCTTC. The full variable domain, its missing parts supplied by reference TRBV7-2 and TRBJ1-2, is GAGVSQSPSNKVTEKGKDVELRCDPISGHTALYWYRQSLGQGLEFLIYFQGNSAPDKSGLPSDRFSAERTGGSVSTLTIQRTQQEDSAVYLCASSLVGPSSYGYTFGSGTRLTVV.

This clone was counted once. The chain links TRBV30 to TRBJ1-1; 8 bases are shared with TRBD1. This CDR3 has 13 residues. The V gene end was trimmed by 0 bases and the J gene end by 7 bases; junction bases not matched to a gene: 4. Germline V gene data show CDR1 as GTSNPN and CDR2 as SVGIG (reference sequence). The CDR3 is CAWSVRTGSEAFF. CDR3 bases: TGTGCCTGGAGTGTACGGACAGGGAGTGAAGCTTTCTTT. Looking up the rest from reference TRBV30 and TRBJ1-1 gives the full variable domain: SQTIHQWPATLVQPVGSPLSLECTVEGTSNPNLYWYRQAAGRGLQLLFYSVGIGQISSEVPQNLSASRPQDRQFILSSKKLLLSDSGFYLCAWSVRTGSEAFFGQGTRLTVV.

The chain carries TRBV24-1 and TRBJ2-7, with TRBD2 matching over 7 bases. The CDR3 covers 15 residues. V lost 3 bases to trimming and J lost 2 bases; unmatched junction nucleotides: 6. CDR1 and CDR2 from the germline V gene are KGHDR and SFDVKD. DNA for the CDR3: TGTGCCACCAGTGATACTAGCGCGGCTACCTACGAGCAGTACTTC. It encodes CATSDTSAATYEQYF.

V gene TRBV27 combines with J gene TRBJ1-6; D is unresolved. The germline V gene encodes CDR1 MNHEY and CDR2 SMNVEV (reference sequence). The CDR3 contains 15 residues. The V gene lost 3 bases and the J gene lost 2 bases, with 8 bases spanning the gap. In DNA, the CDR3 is TGTGCCAGCAGTTTTCAACGAGCCTATAATTCACCCCTCCACTTT. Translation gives CASSFQRAYNSPLHF.

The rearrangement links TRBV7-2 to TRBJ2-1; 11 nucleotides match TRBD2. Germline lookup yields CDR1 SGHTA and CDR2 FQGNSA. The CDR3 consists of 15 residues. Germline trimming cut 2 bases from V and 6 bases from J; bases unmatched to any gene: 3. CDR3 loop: CASSLSTSGINEQFF. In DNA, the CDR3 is TGTGCCAGCAGCTTATCGACTAGCGGGATCAATGAGCAGTTCTTC.

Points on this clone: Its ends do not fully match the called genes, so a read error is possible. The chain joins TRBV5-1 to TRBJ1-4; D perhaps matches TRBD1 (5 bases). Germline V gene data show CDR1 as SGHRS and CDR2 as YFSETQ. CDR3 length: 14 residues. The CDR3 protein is CASRLGPTNEKLFF. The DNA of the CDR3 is TGCGCCAGCAGATTGGGGCCAACTAATGAAAAACTGTTTTTT.